These 22 T cell receptor beta chains were sequenced from one sample in a study of blood T cell repertoires in COVID-19. Repertoires were generated with immunoSEQ multiplex PCR, while TCRdb's copy carries only in-frame clones and drops some. The sample records hundreds of thousands of clones, under 90% being singletons. The specimen was PBMCs or T cells enriched from blood (not recorded which). The receptors derive from a woman aged 60-75 years who had recovered from COVID-19.

The chain carries TRBV29-1 and TRBJ1-2, with TRBD1 as a possible D gene (5 bases). Germline values: CDR1 SQVTM, CDR2 ANQGSEA. V lost 8 bases and J lost 5, with 9 bases in between. The length of the CDR3 is 10 residues. The CDR3 nucleotides are TGCAGCTTGGGGCGGTATGGCTACACCTTC. This gives the protein CSLGRYGYTF.

This sequence joins TRBV5-1 and TRBJ1-2; TRBD1 might be the D (5 bases). This CDR3 is built from 15 residues. Germline V CDR1 and CDR2: SGHRS, YFSETQ. V was clipped by 4 bases and J by 3 bases, with 16 bases between them. DNA for the CDR3: TGCGCCAGCAGCCCTTCCGGGGGTACTCACTATGGCTACACCTTC. It encodes CASSPSGGTHYGYTF.

In this sample, this clone turned up once. The chain employs TRBV2 and TRBJ2-3; the match to TRBD1 covers 9 bases. The CDR3 loop spans 14 amino acids. V was pared by 7 bases and J by 1 base, with 3 bases of the junction left unmatched. Germline assignment: CDR1 SNHLY and CDR2 FYNNEI. The CDR3 DNA is TGTGCCAGCACCCGGGACAGGGGCACAGATACGCAGTATTTT. It is translated as CASTRDRGTDTQYF.

The rearrangement uses TRBV18 and TRBJ1-6, with D maybe TRBD1 (5 bases). The germline V and J ends were trimmed by 0 bases and 8 bases, with 11 bases remaining between them. The germline CDR1 and CDR2 sequences are KGHSH and LQKENI. The CDR3 runs to 15 residues. The CDR3 nucleotides are TGTGCCAGCTCACCACCGGGGGGAGTGGATTCACCCCTCCACTTT. Residues: CASSPPGGVDSPLHF.

In this sample, this clone turned up once. The chain is built from TRBV27 and TRBJ2-5; D remains ambiguous. Trimming removed 3 bases at V and 0 bases at J, with 5 bases between. Germline V gene data show CDR1 as MNHEY and CDR2 as SMNVEV (reference sequence). This CDR3 has 13 residues. CDR3 sequence (DNA): TGTGCCAGCAGTTTGGGCTACCAAGAGACCCAGTACTTC. It encodes CASSLGYQETQYF.

The genes are TRBV5-6 and TRBJ1-6; 9 positions agree with TRBD1. Germline V gene sequence: CDR1 SGHDT, CDR2 YYEEEE. V trimming: 2 bases; J trimming: 10 bases; junction bases outside the gene matches: 10. The CDR3 has 16 amino acids. CDR3 DNA: TGTGCCAGCAGCTTCAGGGACAGGACAGGGGTCTCACCCCTCCACTTT. Translating it yields CASSFRDRTGVSPLHF. The whole variable domain, remainder taken from reference TRBV5-6 and TRBJ1-6, is DAGVTQSPTHLIKTRGQQVTLRCSPKSGHDTVSWYQQALGQGPQFIFQYYEEEERQRGNFPDRFSGHQFPNYSSELNVNALLLGDSALYLCASSFRDRTGVSPLHFGNGTRLTVT.

The chain combines TRBV7-8 with TRBJ1-2, with TRBD1 matching 9 bases. Germline loops: CDR1 SGHVS, CDR2 FQNEAQ. The junction had 3 bases not matched to a gene; V was cut back by 4 bases and J by 0 bases. The CDR3 loop spans 15 amino acids. CDR3 loop: CASSSRDRANYGYTF. In DNA, the CDR3 is TGTGCCAGCAGCTCGAGGGACAGGGCTAACTATGGCTACACCTTC.

The rearrangement uses TRBV9 and TRBJ2-7, with 13 positions matching TRBD2. The CDR3 has 16 amino acids. J was trimmed by 4 bases and V by 2 bases; bases with no gene match: 6. Germline assignment: CDR1 SGDLS and CDR2 YYNGEE. DNA of the CDR3: TGTGCCAGCAGCGTTGGACTAGCGGGGGATCGGTACGAGCAGTACTTC. Protein product: CASSVGLAGDRYEQYF. The full variable domain, rest sourced from reference TRBV9 and TRBJ2-7, is DSGVTQTPKHLITATGQRVTLRCSPRSGDLSVYWYQQSLDQGLQFLIQYYNGEERAKGNILERFSAQQFPDLHSELNLSSLELGDSALYFCASSVGLAGDRYEQYFGPGTRLTVT.

The chain has TRBV4-2 and TRBJ1-6; the D is unclear. CDR1 is LGHNA and CDR2 is YNFKEQ in the germline V gene. V was pared by 2 bases and J by 10 bases, with 12 bases between. CDR3 size: 14 residues. This CDR3 is CASSQQVTGSPLHF. CDR3 nucleotide sequence: TGTGCCAGCAGCCAACAAGTGACTGGCTCACCCCTCCACTTT.

In this sample, this clone turned up a few times. V gene TRBV10-3 combines with J gene TRBJ1-1; D unresolved. This CDR3 comprises 14 residues. Germline V gene lookup returns CDR1 ENHRY and CDR2 SYGVKD. V was clipped by 4 bases and J by 1 base, with 10 bases between them. The CDR3 DNA is TGTGCCATCAGTGTAGGCCAGCGGAACACTGAAGCTTTCTTT. Its protein product is CAISVGQRNTEAFF.

Only a few counts were recorded for this clone. The V gene is TRBV5-8, the J gene TRBJ2-1, with D possibly TRBD2 on 6 matching bases. Germline V CDR1 and CDR2: SGHTS, YDEGEE. Trimming pared 3 bases from V and 0 bases from J, leaving 16 bases between. This CDR3 region has 17 residues. The CDR3 loop is CASSSTRLAHSYNEQFF. In DNA form, the CDR3 reads TGTGCCAGCAGCTCAACCAGGCTAGCGCACTCCTACAATGAGCAGTTCTTC.

The chain couples TRBV9 to TRBJ1-1, with 7 nucleotides matching TRBD1. CDR1 SGDLS and CDR2 YYNGEE come from the germline V gene. The CDR3 is 15 residues long. V trimming: 3 bases; J trimming: 4 bases; junction bases outside the gene matches: 9. The CDR3 bases are TGTGCCAGCAGCGCAGAGGATCAGGGGGTCACTGAAGCTTTCTTT. Translation gives CASSAEDQGVTEAFF.

Only one count was recorded for this clone. V gene TRBV6-5 combines with J gene TRBJ1-6, with D tentatively TRBD1 (5 bases). The CDR3 is 15 residues long. Trimming pared 5 bases from V and 9 bases from J, leaving 17 bases between. Germline-derived CDR1 and CDR2 are MNHEY and SVGAGI. This chain's CDR3 is CASSPLGHFTSPLHF. CDR3 sequence (DNA): TGTGCCAGCAGTCCACTCGGACATTTTACTTCACCCCTCCACTTT.

The V gene is TRBV6-4, the J gene TRBJ2-6, with D possibly TRBD2 on 5 matching bases. The CDR3 has 14 amino acids. Germline loops: CDR1 MRHNA, CDR2 SNTAGT. With 6 bases removed from V and 2 bases from J, the gap between germline ends came to 8 bases. Written as DNA, the CDR3 is TGTGCCAGCAGCGCCGGGACTGGGGCCAACGTCCTGACTTTC. Protein product: CASSAGTGANVLTF.

This chain joins TRBV4-3 and TRBJ1-5, with 8 positions matching TRBD1. The CDR3 is made up of 16 amino acids. The ends lost 0 bases at V and 6 bases at J; junction bases unmatched: 7. Germline CDR1 is LGHNA and CDR2 is YSLEER. CDR3 loop: CASSQDTRQGFQPQHF. The DNA of the CDR3 is TGCGCCAGCAGCCAAGATACGAGACAGGGGTTTCAGCCCCAGCATTTT.

This clone was observed a single time. V usage is TRBV19 and J usage is TRBJ1-5; D is undetermined. V shed 6 bases and J shed 3 bases, with 12 bases lying between them. The CDR3 length is 14 residues. CDR1 and CDR2 (germline): LNHDA, SQIVND (reference sequence). The chain's CDR3 is CASRAAEFNQPQHF. In DNA, the CDR3 is TGTGCCAGTAGGGCGGCAGAATTCAATCAGCCCCAGCATTTT.

V usage is TRBV7-3 and J usage is TRBJ2-7, with 8 bases identical to TRBD2. CDR3 length equals 13 residues. V was pared by 5 bases and J by 3 bases, with 3 bases of the junction left unmatched. Germline V CDR1 and CDR2: SGHTA, FQGTGA. In nucleotides, the CDR3 is TGTGCCAGCAGCCCCCGGGGGGGCTACGAGCAGTACTTC. Translating gives CASSPRGGYEQYF.

V is TRBV9 and J is TRBJ2-4; 11 nucleotides agree with TRBD1. J lost 5 bases, V lost 4 bases, and 2 bases had no gene match. Germline loops: CDR1 SGDLS, CDR2 YYNGEE. The CDR3 is made up of 14 amino acids. The CDR3 spells CASSRTGGQNIQYF. DNA of the CDR3: TGTGCCAGCAGCCGGACAGGGGGCCAAAACATTCAGTACTTC. Supplemented by reference TRBV9 and TRBJ2-4, the full variable domain reads DSGVTQTPKHLITATGQRVTLRCSPRSGDLSVYWYQQSLDQGLQFLIQYYNGEERAKGNILERFSAQQFPDLHSELNLSSLELGDSALYFCASSRTGGQNIQYFGAGTRLSVL.

The rearrangement uses TRBV28 and TRBJ1-3, with D maybe TRBD1 (5 bases). CDR1 MDHEN and CDR2 SYDVKM come from the germline V gene. The length of the CDR3 is 14 residues. V was pared by 3 bases and J by 3 bases, with 9 bases between. The CDR3 coding sequence is TGTGCCAGCAGTTTTGGGGGGGGTGGAAACACCATATATTTT. Translating gives CASSFGGGGNTIYF.

The V and J genes are TRBV5-8 and TRBJ2-5; D may be TRBD2 (5 bases). Per germline, CDR1 SGHTS and CDR2 YDEGEE. With 0 bases removed from V and 5 bases from J, the gap between germline ends came to 11 bases. The CDR3 spans 14 residues. In nucleotides, the CDR3 is TGTGCCAGCAGCTTGGGGCTAGCTAGGGAGACCCAGTACTTC. This sequence encodes CASSLGLARETQYF.

This clone showed up many times. The chain carries TRBV19 and TRBJ2-7, with 11 bases aligning to TRBD1. V dropped 5 bases and J dropped 2; count of bases not matched to a gene: 5. The CDR3 runs to 15 residues. Germline CDR1 reads LNHDA; CDR2 reads SQIVND (reference sequence). Written as DNA, the CDR3 is TGTGCCAGTAGTCCGGGGACAGGGGGTACCTACGAGCAGTACTTC. Translation gives CASSPGTGGTYEQYF.

The V call is TRBV4-1, the J call TRBJ2-7, with 10 bases lining up with TRBD1. In germline, CDR1 is MGHRA, CDR2 YSYEKL. V shed 3 bases and J 3 bases; nucleotides not matched to a gene: 8. This CDR3 has 16 residues. This CDR3 reads CASSHLSGTGDYEQYF. DNA of the CDR3: TGCGCCAGCAGCCATCTCTCCGGGACAGGGGACTACGAGCAGTACTTC.